The 13 T cell receptor beta chains given below trace back to one sample, sequenced in a study of T-cell reconstitution after alpha-beta-depleted transplantation in children. Preparation of the TCRbeta library involved a method that used unique molecular identifiers. Via MiXCR, TCRdb re-called the PCR reads, giving one row per CDR3 protein. The sample includes about 370,000 distinct CDR3 sequences, about 20% of them seen just once. This specimen was PBMCs from the stem cell graft donor, taken from the stem cell graft. The receptors originated from a human donor who donated a stem cell graft to a child with acute myeloid leukemia.

The chain employs TRBV28 and TRBJ2-3; D unclear. This CDR3 has 15 residues. Germline V CDR1 and CDR2: MDHEN, SYDVKM. Trimming shortened V by 6 bases and J by 2 bases, and 15 bases separated the two germline ends. The CDR3 protein is CASRRTVALTDTQYF. In DNA form, the CDR3 reads TGTGCCAGCAGGAGGACCGTGGCCCTCACAGATACGCAGTATTTT.

The rearrangement joins TRBV7-9 to TRBJ2-3; D is perhaps TRBD1 or TRBD2 (7 bases each). Trimming shortened V by 5 bases and J by 2 bases, and 17 bases separated the two germline ends. The germline CDR1 and CDR2 sequences are SEHNR and FQNEAQ (reference sequence). The CDR3 is 16 amino acids. Written as DNA, the CDR3 is TGTGCCAGCAGCCAGGGGGACTATATCTTCACAGATACGCAGTATTTT. Translated: CASSQGDYIFTDTQYF.

In this sample, this clonotype turned up a few times. The chain combines TRBV10-3 with TRBJ2-1, with 8 bases that match TRBD1. CDR1 and CDR2 (germline): ENHRY, SYGVKD. J was trimmed by 13 bases and V by 2 bases; bases with no gene match: 7. The CDR3 is made up of 13 amino acids. This CDR3 is CAISEDRGLSQFF. Here the CDR3 DNA reads TGTGCCATCAGTGAGGACAGGGGCCTTTCCCAGTTCTTC.

This clonotype was seen ten or more times. The chain couples TRBV29-1 to TRBJ2-1, with TRBD2 matching 9 bases. Germline V gene lookup returns CDR1 SQVTM and CDR2 ANQGSEA. The J segment lost 3 bases and the V segment lost 4 bases, leaving 4 bases of the junction unmatched. The CDR3 extends over 14 amino acids. CDR3: CSVGASGVYNEQFF. CDR3 DNA sequence: TGCAGCGTTGGGGCTAGCGGGGTCTACAATGAGCAGTTCTTC.

This sequence joins TRBV12-3 or TRBV12-4 and TRBJ2-1, with a tentative D call TRBD1 (5 bases). The CDR3 is made up of 11 amino acids. The V end was cut by 5 bases, the J end by 9 bases, with 8 bases between. The CDR3 region is CASSVRGEQFF. DNA of the CDR3: TGTGCCAGCAGTGTTAGGGGTGAGCAGTTCTTC.

This clonotype was counted between two and nine times. The chain employs TRBV4-1 and TRBJ2-1, with D hard to call. Germline values: CDR1 MGHRA, CDR2 YSYEKL. V was trimmed by 4 bases and J by 8 bases, leaving 15 bases between them. The CDR3 has 14 residues. CDR3 bases: TGCGCCAGCAGCCCCCGCGTAAGGTTAGATGAGCAGTTCTTC. The encoded protein is CASSPRVRLDEQFF.

There are a few counts of this clonotype. The genes are TRBV25-1 and TRBJ2-1; D remains ambiguous. Germline CDR1 is MGHDK and CDR2 is SYGVNS. With 10 bases removed from V and 4 bases from J, the gap between germline ends came to 5 bases. The CDR3 is 10 residues long. Here the CDR3 reads CATQYNEQFF. The CDR3 DNA follows: TGTGCCACCCAATACAATGAGCAGTTCTTC. The whole variable domain, remainder taken from reference TRBV25-1 and TRBJ2-1, is EADIYQTPRYLVIGTGKKITLECSQTMGHDKMYWYQQDPGMELHLIHYSYGVNSTEKGDLSSESTVSRIRTEHFPLTLESARPSHTSQYLCATQYNEQFFGPGTRLTVL.

This clonotype was found many times. The rearrangement uses TRBV27 and TRBJ2-2, with D possibly called TRBD1 or TRBD2 (5 bases each). V was clipped by 6 bases and J by 4 bases, with 9 bases between them. CDR3 length: 13 residues. Germline CDR1 is MNHEY and CDR2 is SMNVEV (reference sequence). This CDR3 reads CASRGTPTGELFF. CDR3 nucleotides: TGTGCCAGCAGGGGGACCCCCACCGGGGAGCTGTTTTTT.

In regard to this clonotype: Sequence at one end of the junction differs from germline and may be a read error. Here the CDR3 DNA reads TGTGCCGGCAGTTTCCGAGGACAGCAGTACTTC. Translation: CAGSFRGQQYF. J is TRBJ2-7 and V is TRBV27; no definite D call. The CDR3 consists of 11 residues. The V gene's germline CDR1 is MNHEY and CDR2 SMNVEV (reference sequence).

Ten or more counts support this clonotype. J is TRBJ2-3 and V is TRBV7-2, with D possibly being TRBD2 (6 bases). Germline CDR1 SGHTA, CDR2 FQGNSA. With 9 bases removed from V and 5 bases from J, the gap between germline ends came to 18 bases. This CDR3 contains 14 residues. CDR3 nucleotide sequence: TGTGCCAGTTCCCCAATTCTAGCGATAGATACGCAGTATTTT. Protein product: CASSPILAIDTQYF.

In this sample, this clonotype turned up a few times. The rearrangement links TRBV12-3 or TRBV12-4 to TRBJ2-1; TRBD1 aligns across 12 bases. V was pared by 8 bases and J by 4 bases, with 15 bases of the junction left unmatched. The CDR3 extends over 18 amino acids. This CDR3 is CASGDRGRGSGGYNEQFF. The DNA of the CDR3 is TGTGCCAGCGGGGACAGGGGGCGCGGTAGCGGGGGATACAATGAGCAGTTCTTC.

CDR3 sequence (DNA): TGTGCCAGCAGCTTGGACAGGGAGGCTGGAAACACCATATATTTT. Translating gives CASSLDREAGNTIYF. V is TRBV11-2 and J is TRBJ1-3, with 8 bases identical to TRBD1. CDR1 SGHAT and CDR2 FQNNGV come from the germline V gene. Trimming took 3 bases from V and 2 from J; bases not matched to a gene: 3. The CDR3 sequence is 15 residues long.

This chain joins TRBV2 and TRBJ1-1; D perhaps matches TRBD1 (6 bases). V lost 8 bases, J lost 0 bases, and 13 bases lay in between. CDR3 length: 14 amino acids. From germline, CDR1 is SNHLY and CDR2 FYNNEI. This chain's CDR3 is CASRSQGMNTEAFF. The CDR3 coding sequence is TGTGCCAGCCGTTCACAGGGCATGAACACTGAAGCTTTCTTT.